The 18 T cell receptor beta chains reported below all come from one sample, sequenced in a study of control samples from healthy donors and cancer patients. This table comes from immunoSEQ multiplex PCR, and its TCRdb copy is limited to in-frame clones, with some not included. The sample has about 130,000 clones, 75% to 95% seen once. The specimen sequenced was blood. Receptor source: a man aged 40-49 years in good health.

The CDR3 region has the DNA TGTGCCAGCAGTTTAGGGACAGAAGAGACCCAGTACTTC. Translating it yields CASSLGTEETQYF. This rearrangement joins TRBV12-3 or TRBV12-4 to TRBJ2-5; D may be TRBD1 (6 bases). CDR3 size: 13 residues. The V end was cut by 1 base, the J end by 3 bases, with 6 bases between.

The gene calls are TRBV19 and TRBJ2-2; 7 positions match TRBD2. CDR1 and CDR2 (germline): LNHDA, SQIVND (reference sequence). The CDR3 length is 15 residues. Losses at the gene ends were 5 bases for V and 6 bases for J; bases not matched to a gene: 9. CDR3 protein: CASSPREGSAGELFF. The CDR3 DNA is TGTGCCAGTAGTCCCAGGGAGGGATCGGCCGGGGAGCTGTTTTTT.

The genes are TRBV5-1 and TRBJ1-6; maybe TRBD1 (5 bases). Looked up from germline, CDR1 is SGHRS and CDR2 is YFSETQ. The V and J ends lost 7 bases and 10 bases respectively, with 15 bases between them. The CDR3 is made up of 13 amino acids. CDR3 residues: CASSPEGNSPLHF. The DNA for the CDR3 is TGCGCCAGCTCCCCGGAGGGGAACTCACCCCTCCACTTT.

The chain carries TRBV1 and TRBJ2-3; the table's D call, TRBD2, has no DNA check behind it. TRBV1 is reported as a pseudogene. This CDR3 is 15 amino acids long. The CDR3 DNA sequence: TGCACCAGCAGCCAACCAGCGGGGACCACAGATACGCAGTATTTT. Its translation: CTSSQPAGTTDTQYF.

The rearrangement joins TRBV9 to TRBJ2-1, with D perhaps TRBD2 (7 bases). Germline V gives CDR1 SGDLS, CDR2 YYNGEE. V was clipped by 0 bases and J by 13 bases, with 17 bases between them. CDR3 length: 14 residues. For the CDR3, the DNA is TGTGCCAGCAGCGTAGCCCAAGGGGGGGGACTACAGTTCTTC. This translates into CASSVAQGGGLQFF.

This clone was counted a single time. The rearrangement uses TRBV9 and TRBJ1-1; the match to TRBD1 covers 7 bases. The germline V gene has CDR1 SGDLS and CDR2 YYNGEE. The CDR3 covers 14 residues. After removal of 0 bases from V and 5 bases from J, the junction contained 4 bases not matched to a gene. Here the CDR3 reads CASSVGTGVTEAFF. CDR3 nucleotide sequence: TGTGCCAGCAGCGTAGGAACAGGGGTGACTGAAGCTTTCTTT. The whole variable domain, remainder taken from reference TRBV9 and TRBJ1-1, is DSGVTQTPKHLITATGQRVTLRCSPRSGDLSVYWYQQSLDQGLQFLIQYYNGEERAKGNILERFSAQQFPDLHSELNLSSLELGDSALYFCASSVGTGVTEAFFGQGTRLTVV.

The chain combines TRBV5-1 with TRBJ2-1, with D unresolved. The CDR3 is 15 amino acids. Trimming stripped 0 bases from V and 0 bases from J, with 7 bases between. Per the germline V gene, CDR1 is SGHRS and CDR2 is YFSETQ. The CDR3 is CASSLGGLSYNEQFF. The DNA of the CDR3 is TGCGCCAGCAGCTTGGGTGGGCTCTCCTACAATGAGCAGTTCTTC.

The chain couples TRBV9 to TRBJ2-7, with TRBD2 matching over 15 bases. Germline V lookup: CDR1 SGDLS, CDR2 YYNGEE. The CDR3 is made up of 18 amino acids. V lost 3 bases to trimming and J lost 0 bases; unmatched junction nucleotides: 7. CDR3 nucleotides: TGTGCCAGCAGCGCCGAAGGACTAGCGGGGGGGTTCTCCTACGAGCAGTACTTC. Translation: CASSAEGLAGGFSYEQYF. Drawing the rest from reference TRBV9 and TRBJ2-7, the complete variable domain is DSGVTQTPKHLITATGQRVTLRCSPRSGDLSVYWYQQSLDQGLQFLIQYYNGEERAKGNILERFSAQQFPDLHSELNLSSLELGDSALYFCASSAEGLAGGFSYEQYFGPGTRLTVT.

This clone was picked up one time. The chain links TRBV24-1 to TRBJ2-3; 8 positions match TRBD1. The CDR3 has 14 residues. Trimming at V came to 7 bases and at J to 1 base, leaving 3 bases not matched to a gene. The germline V gene has CDR1 KGHDR and CDR2 SFDVKD. This CDR3 is CATSAGQGTDTQYF. The CDR3 DNA reads TGTGCCACCAGCGCGGGACAGGGCACAGATACGCAGTATTTT.

The CDR3 bases are TGTGCCACCAGTGCGGGTTTGGGGACTTCGAACACCGGGGAGCTGTTTTTT. Its protein is CATSAGLGTSNTGELFF. This chain links TRBV24-1 with TRBJ2-2; D may be TRBD2 (6 bases). Per the germline V gene, CDR1 is KGHDR and CDR2 is SFDVKD. V gave up 5 bases and J gave up 0 bases, with 15 bases separating them. This CDR3 is 17 amino acids long.

The chain links TRBV2 to TRBJ1-1; D not certain. CDR3 length: 14 amino acids. Germline assignment: CDR1 SNHLY and CDR2 FYNNEI. Trimming stripped 6 bases from V and 4 bases from J, with 15 bases between. In DNA form, the CDR3 reads TGTGCCAGCAGGAAAGAATCAGTGGGCACTGAAGCTTTCTTT. As protein: CASRKESVGTEAFF.

This chain connects TRBV5-4 to TRBJ1-6; TRBD1 matches at 7 bases. Per germline, CDR1 SGHNT and CDR2 YYREEE (reference sequence). The junction had 5 bases not matched to a gene; V was cut back by 2 bases and J by 9 bases. The CDR3 has 14 amino acids. CDR3 loop: CASSFSAGGSPLHF. In DNA form, the CDR3 reads TGTGCCAGCAGCTTTAGCGCAGGGGGTTCACCCCTCCACTTT.

This rearrangement joins TRBV9 to TRBJ2-5; weak D call: TRBD2 (5 bases). CDR1 is SGDLS, CDR2 YYNGEE, per germline. The germline V and J ends were trimmed by 2 bases and 1 base, with 9 bases remaining between them. The CDR3 runs to 14 residues. CDR3 DNA sequence: TGTGCCAGCAGCGTCCAGACTACCCAAGAGACCCAGTACTTC. Translated: CASSVQTTQETQYF.

V is TRBV19 and J is TRBJ1-1; TRBD1 might be the D (5 bases). Per germline, CDR1 LNHDA and CDR2 SQIVND (reference sequence). The length of the CDR3 is 15 residues. Deletions cut 5 bases from V and 8 bases from J, with 21 bases between. The CDR3 nucleotides are TGTGCCAGTAGTTCTTTTCGGCCTTTAGGGGCCGAAGCTTTCTTT. Translating it yields CASSSFRPLGAEAFF.

In this sample, this clone turned up a few times. The chain combines TRBV27 with TRBJ2-7; D tentatively reads TRBD1 or TRBD2 (5 bases each). CDR3 size: 14 residues. The germline V and J ends were trimmed by 6 bases and 1 base, with 13 bases remaining between them. Germline-derived CDR1 and CDR2 are MNHEY and SMNVEV (reference sequence). The CDR3 DNA reads TGTGCCAGCAGGAGGGACCGGCAATCCTACGAGCAGTACTTC. It encodes CASRRDRQSYEQYF.

This clone has only one observation. The chain carries TRBV10-3 and TRBJ1-2; D is possibly TRBD1 (6 bases). Germline CDR1 reads ENHRY; CDR2 reads SYGVKD. The V and J ends lost 0 bases and 2 bases respectively, with 16 bases between them. CDR3 length: 17 amino acids. The CDR3 reads CAISESALVRGNYGYTF. The CDR3 DNA reads TGTGCCATCAGTGAGTCGGCGCTTGTGAGGGGGAACTATGGCTACACCTTC.

The chain combines TRBV4-2 with TRBJ2-7, with a possible D match to TRBD2 (7 bases). Trimming took 0 bases from V and 2 from J, leaving 17 bases between them. The CDR3 length is 17 residues. Germline V gene sequence: CDR1 LGHNA, CDR2 YNFKEQ. CDR3 in amino acids: CASSQEARGAGTYEQYF. The DNA of the CDR3 is TGTGCCAGCAGCCAAGAAGCTCGGGGGGCTGGGACCTACGAGCAGTACTTC.

CDR3 loop: CASSRQGQPSDGYTF. The CDR3 DNA reads as TGTGCCAGTAGTAGACAGGGACAGCCCAGCGATGGCTACACCTTC. The chain uses TRBV19 and TRBJ1-2; 7 bases map to TRBD1. V lost 4 bases and J lost 6; bases outside the gene matches: 11. The CDR3 is made up of 15 amino acids. Per the germline V gene, CDR1 is LNHDA and CDR2 is SQIVND (reference sequence).